A single sample is the source of the 30 T cell receptor beta chains below, sequenced in a study of blood T cells in healthy people across ages. Using a J-beta primer mix together with a sample-barcoded 5' primer, a second PCR was run for roughly 6 to 12 cycles. Using its own MiXCR run on the 5' RACE reads, TCRdb lists one record per CDR3 protein. Among 780,000 or so distinct CDR3 sequences listed, around three fifths were seen once. The sequencing sample was made of blood. The receptors here all came from a man in his forties or fifties in good health.

V gene TRBV12-3 or TRBV12-4 combines with J gene TRBJ2-5; D perhaps matches TRBD1 (5 bases). CDR3 length: 16 amino acids. V was trimmed by 5 bases and J by 1 base, leaving 17 bases between them. The CDR3 nucleotides are TGTGCCAGCAGTCGCATCCCCGGACACTCCCAAGAGACCCAGTACTTC. It yields the protein CASSRIPGHSQETQYF.

The V gene is TRBV9, the J gene TRBJ1-2, with D possibly being TRBD1 (6 bases). Per germline, CDR1 SGDLS and CDR2 YYNGEE. Trimming shortened V by 3 bases and J by 0 bases, and 18 bases separated the two germline ends. The CDR3 contains 17 residues. The CDR3 sequence is CASSANRDRASNYGYTF. As DNA, the CDR3 is TGTGCCAGCAGCGCCAACAGGGATCGGGCGTCTAACTATGGCTACACCTTC.

A remark on this clonotype: Germline is not matched at one junction end, which may reflect a read error. The V and J genes are TRBV28 and TRBJ2-1; 10 bases are a match to TRBD2. Germline-derived CDR1 and CDR2 are MDHEN and SYDVKM. The CDR3 contains 16 residues. The CDR3 bases are TGTGCCAGCAGTTTAGTTCTAGCGGGAGTTATAAATGAGCGGTTCTTC. Translated: CASSLVLAGVINERFF.

The rearrangement uses TRBV5-1 and TRBJ1-1; tentatively, D is TRBD1 (5 bases). Trimming took 2 bases from V and 3 from J, leaving 17 bases between them. This CDR3 comprises 16 residues. Germline V CDR1 and CDR2: SGHRS, YFSETQ. For the CDR3, the DNA is TGCGCCAGCAGCTTAAAAAAGGCCGGGACTTACACTGAAGCTTTCTTT. This gives the protein CASSLKKAGTYTEAFF.

The chain uses TRBV5-5 and TRBJ1-2, with D perhaps matching TRBD1 (6 bases). V was clipped by 0 bases and J by 4 bases, with 10 bases between them. This CDR3 has 14 amino acids. CDR1 is SGHKS, CDR2 YYEKEE, per germline (reference sequence). The CDR3 here is CASSLGDTAYGYTF. The CDR3 DNA is TGTGCCAGCAGCTTGGGGGACACCGCCTATGGCTACACCTTC.

The V gene is TRBV27, the J gene TRBJ2-7; either TRBD1 or TRBD2 may supply D (5 bases each). Germline V CDR1 and CDR2: MNHEY, SMNVEV (reference sequence). The CDR3 covers 14 residues. Trimming removed 5 bases from V and 0 bases from J, with 11 bases in between. CDR3 loop: CASSDRDDSYEQYF. CDR3 coding DNA: TGTGCCAGCAGTGACCGGGACGACTCCTACGAGCAGTACTTC.

The chain links TRBV9 to TRBJ2-3; D is unclear. The CDR3 loop spans 15 amino acids. V lost 1 base, J lost 0 bases, and 9 bases lay in between. Germline CDR1 is SGDLS and CDR2 is YYNGEE. The CDR3 here is CASSVTGSSTDTQYF. CDR3 in DNA: TGTGCCAGCAGCGTAACTGGATCTAGCACAGATACGCAGTATTTT.

This chain links TRBV12-3 or TRBV12-4 with TRBJ2-1; D remains unclear. The V end lost 6 bases, the J end lost 2 bases, and 17 bases lay between the germline ends. There are 16 residues in the CDR3. The CDR3 protein is CASSETRGAAYNEQFF. CDR3 DNA: TGTGCCAGCAGCGAGACCAGAGGTGCGGCCTACAATGAGCAGTTCTTC.

For this clonotype: A much larger clone is a single base away; this may be a read error. The V call is TRBV5-1, the J call TRBJ2-5, with D perhaps assigned TRBD1 or TRBD2 (5 bases each). This CDR3 region has 14 residues. V lost 4 bases to trimming and J lost 1 base, with 11 bases between them. CDR1 is SGHRS and CDR2 is YFSETQ in the germline V gene. The CDR3 DNA reads TGCGCCAGCAGCGTGTTCGGGGCCCAAGAGACCCAGTACTTC. It translates to CASSVFGAQETQYF.

The chain couples TRBV27 to TRBJ2-7, with unresolved D. This CDR3 is 12 amino acids long. Germline values: CDR1 MNHEY, CDR2 SMNVEV (reference sequence). Deletions cut 7 bases from V and 7 bases from J, with 14 bases between. The CDR3, as DNA: TGTGCCAGCATTTCTGTGTTTCGGGAGCAGTACTTC. Protein sequence: CASISVFREQYF.

J is TRBJ1-2 and V is TRBV20-1; maybe TRBD1 (6 bases). In germline, CDR1 is DFQATT, CDR2 SNEGSKA (reference sequence). The CDR3 contains 11 residues. V lost 6 bases and J lost 7, with 12 bases in between. The CDR3 region is CSAVRGGGYTF. For the CDR3, the DNA is TGCAGTGCCGTCAGGGGAGGTGGCTACACCTTC.

This clonotype was seen a handful of times. This CDR3 reads CSVEPSGSNEQFF. CDR3 sequence (DNA): TGCAGCGTGGAACCCTCGGGGAGCAATGAGCAGTTCTTC. The chain combines TRBV29-1 with TRBJ2-1; perhaps TRBD2 as D (5 bases). Germline V lookup: CDR1 SQVTM, CDR2 ANQGSEA. The CDR3 totals 13 residues. With 6 bases removed from V and 6 bases from J, the gap between germline ends came to 15 bases.

This chain connects TRBV12-5 to TRBJ1-2; 9 bases fit TRBD1. V lost 1 base to trimming and J lost 7 bases; unmatched junction nucleotides: 7. This CDR3 spans 15 amino acids. Germline V lookup: CDR1 LGHNT, CDR2 FRNRAP. This CDR3 reads CASGLDAGQGSGYTF. As DNA, the CDR3 is TGTGCTAGTGGTTTGGACGCGGGACAGGGTTCTGGCTACACCTTC.

V usage is TRBV7-3 and J usage is TRBJ1-2, with D possibly matching TRBD1 (6 bases). There are 15 residues in the CDR3. Deletions cut 2 bases from V and 3 bases from J, with 13 bases between. Germline V CDR1 and CDR2: SGHTA, FQGTGA. CDR3 nucleotides: TGTGCCAGCAGCTTAGTGGGGGCTATGGACTATGGCTACACCTTC. Protein: CASSLVGAMDYGYTF.

The chain employs TRBV27 and TRBJ1-1, with D hard to call. The CDR3 runs 14 residues. CDR1 and CDR2 (germline): MNHEY, SMNVEV (reference sequence). The V and J ends lost 2 bases and 8 bases respectively, with 15 bases between them. The CDR3 DNA sequence: TGTGCCAGCAGTTTAAAAGAAGGAGCCTCCGAAGCTTTCTTT. It specifies CASSLKEGASEAFF.

As to this clonotype: One junction end does not reproduce the germline sequence, and a read error may be involved. V usage is TRBV7-6 and J usage is TRBJ2-7, with 9 bases matching TRBD1. This CDR3 region has 14 residues. Looked up from germline, CDR1 is SGHVS and CDR2 is FNYEAQ. The CDR3 region is CASSIRTGDYGQYF. CDR3 sequence (DNA): TGTGCCAGCAGCATTCGGACAGGGGACTACGGGCAGTACTTC.

In its sample, this clonotype was seen many times. The chain is built from TRBV7-2 and TRBJ1-5; unclear D gene. CDR1 SGHTA and CDR2 FQGNSA come from the germline V gene. The CDR3 length is 13 residues. V lost 5 bases to trimming and J lost 7 bases, with 12 bases between them. CDR3 sequence (DNA): TGTGCCAGCAGCCGACCGAACGTACAGCCCCAGCATTTT. Amino acid sequence: CASSRPNVQPQHF.

This clonotype appeared once. This CDR3 is CSVDVTSGSIYEQFF. CDR3 sequence (DNA): TGCAGCGTTGATGTGACTAGCGGGAGTATCTACGAGCAGTTCTTC. The chain is built from TRBV29-1 and TRBJ2-1; 12 nucleotides align to TRBD2. Germline V gene data show CDR1 as SQVTM and CDR2 as ANQGSEA. V lost 3 bases, J lost 10 bases, and 10 bases stayed unmatched. The CDR3 runs 15 residues.

This clonotype was recorded once. The chain joins TRBV2 to TRBJ2-1, with D maybe TRBD2 (5 bases). CDR3 size: 13 residues. Trimming took off 1 base at V and 9 bases at J, with 10 bases between the two ends. Germline loops: CDR1 SNHLY, CDR2 FYNNEI. CDR3 loop: CASSEEVLAEQFF. The CDR3, as DNA: TGTGCCAGCAGTGAAGAGGTGCTAGCTGAGCAGTTCTTC.

J is TRBJ2-4 and V is TRBV20-1, with 11 bases that match TRBD2. Matching the DNA end better, TRBJ2-7 makes the J call doubtful. Germline V gene sequence: CDR1 DFQATT, CDR2 SNEGSKA (reference sequence). There are 14 residues in the CDR3. For the CDR3, the DNA is TGCAGTGCTGGGGGGACTAGCGGTAGGGACGAGCAGTACTTC. Encoded protein: CSAGGTSGRDEQYF.

CDR3: CASSKIQGQTGELFF. The DNA of the CDR3 is TGTGCCAGCAGCAAAATACAGGGTCAAACCGGGGAGCTGTTTTTT. The rearrangement joins TRBV5-6 to TRBJ2-2, with a weak D call TRBD1 (6 bases). This CDR3 is 15 amino acids long. In germline, CDR1 is SGHDT, CDR2 YYEEEE. The V gene lost 4 bases and the J gene lost 5 bases, with 15 bases spanning the gap.

The chain links TRBV28 to TRBJ1-6; D might be TRBD1 (6 bases). The CDR3 length is 15 residues. Between the trimmed V and J ends, which lost 8 bases and 5 bases, there was a span of 16 bases. Germline CDR1 and CDR2: MDHEN and SYDVKM. DNA of the CDR3: TGTGCCAGCGACGACCAACAGGGAAATAATTCACCCCTCCACTTT. As protein: CASDDQQGNNSPLHF.

V usage is TRBV5-1 and J usage is TRBJ2-3; 9 bases align to TRBD1. This CDR3 is 18 amino acids long. Germline V CDR1 and CDR2: SGHRS, YFSETQ. V shed 1 base, J shed 0 bases, and the junction held 9 bases outside the gene matches. CDR3 loop: CASSLPLQGAASTDTQYF. CDR3 nucleotides: TGCGCCAGCAGCTTGCCCTTACAGGGGGCGGCTAGCACAGATACGCAGTATTTT. Combining the CDR3 with reference TRBV5-1 and TRBJ2-3 gives the whole variable domain KAGVTQTPRYLIKTRGQQVTLSCSPISGHRSVSWYQQTPGQGLQFLFEYFSETQRNKGNFPGRFSGRQFSNSRSEMNVSTLELGDSALYLCASSLPLQGAASTDTQYFGPGTRLTVL.

This clonotype has just a few counts. The chain is built from TRBV29-1 and TRBJ2-6; D perhaps matches TRBD1 (6 bases). The CDR3 sequence is 16 residues long. Trimming cost V 6 bases and J 1 base, with 16 bases left between them. Germline V CDR1 and CDR2: SQVTM, ANQGSEA. CDR3 sequence (DNA): TGCAGCGTCCGCGGAGACAGGTCATCTGGGGCCAACGTCCTGACTTTC. The encoded protein is CSVRGDRSSGANVLTF.

The genes are TRBV4-3 and TRBJ2-3, with D perhaps TRBD1 or TRBD2 (6 bases each). There are 15 residues in the CDR3. The ends were cut back, 6 bases at V and 2 bases at J, with 15 bases in the middle. CDR1 and CDR2 from the germline V gene are LGHNA and YSLEER. The CDR3 is CASSTLGGYTDTQYF. The CDR3 DNA reads as TGCGCCAGCAGTACCCTAGGGGGGTACACAGATACGCAGTATTTT.

The chain combines TRBV9 with TRBJ1-2; tentatively, D is TRBD1 (6 bases). CDR3 length: 15 residues. Trimming pared 0 bases from V and 7 bases from J, leaving 16 bases between. Germline V gene data show CDR1 as SGDLS and CDR2 as YYNGEE. This CDR3 is CASSVEAGGASGYTF. The CDR3 DNA is TGTGCCAGCAGCGTAGAGGCTGGGGGGGCGAGTGGCTACACCTTC.

The rearrangement uses TRBV3-1 and TRBJ2-7; D ambiguous. This CDR3 comprises 15 residues. Germline V CDR1 and CDR2: LGHDT, YNNKEL (reference sequence). Trimming took off 0 bases at V and 7 bases at J, with 16 bases between the two ends. CDR3 protein: CASSQELAIRIEQYF. The DNA of the CDR3 is TGTGCCAGCAGCCAAGAATTGGCCATCCGGATTGAGCAGTACTTC.

V usage is TRBV28 and J usage is TRBJ2-5; 8 nucleotides agree with TRBD1. J was trimmed by 0 bases and V by 3 bases; bases with no gene match: 6. The V gene's germline CDR1 is MDHEN and CDR2 SYDVKM. The CDR3 contains 16 residues. The CDR3 nucleotides are TGTGCCAGCAGTTTCGGACAGGGAAGATACCAAGAGACCCAGTACTTC. It specifies CASSFGQGRYQETQYF.

The CDR3 DNA is TGTGCCAGCAGCCAAGATACCCTTTCCTACGAGCAGTACTTC. Residues: CASSQDTLSYEQYF. The chain uses TRBV4-2 and TRBJ2-7; D remains unclear. In germline, CDR1 is LGHNA, CDR2 YNFKEQ. This CDR3 contains 14 residues. The germline V and J ends were trimmed by 0 bases and 1 base, with 7 bases remaining between them.

The CDR3: CASIKPPDGSQYF. Written as DNA, the CDR3 is TGTGCCAGCATAAAGCCCCCTGATGGGTCCCAGTACTTC. The chain combines TRBV11-3 with TRBJ2-5; D remains ambiguous. Per germline, CDR1 SGHNT and CDR2 YENEEA. The CDR3 consists of 13 residues. V was shortened by 7 bases and J by 9 bases, with 18 bases between the two germline ends. Together with reference TRBV11-3 and TRBJ2-5, the CDR3 gives the full variable domain: EAGVVQSPRYKIIEKKQPVAFWCNPISGHNTLYWYLQNLGQGPELLIRYENEEAVDDSQLPKDRFSAERLKGVDSTLKIQPAELGDSAVYLCASIKPPDGSQYFGPGTRLLVL.